This is a list of T cell receptor beta chains from one sample in a study of blood T cell repertoires in COVID-19. Produced via immunoSEQ multiplex PCR; TCRdb's table is partial and in-frame only. This table holds about 220,000 clones, approximately 81% found once. The sample consisted of peripheral blood. Receptors originate from a woman aged 55-70 years who had recovered from COVID-19. Each CDR3 is given with its conserved first and last residue. Fields, in order: CDR3 DNA, CDR3 protein, clone size, CDR3 length, D gene, V gene, J gene. A D gene is named only where the DNA matches it firmly. The listing skips clone size in some rows; elsewhere it reads once, few, many or a size class.

CDR3 DNA: TGTGCCAGCAGCTTAGATCCCAGGGGAAATGAGCAGTTCTTC
CDR3 protein: CASSLDPRGNEQFF
clone size: .
CDR3 length: 14
D gene: .
V gene: TRBV11-3
J gene: TRBJ2-1

CDR3 DNA: TGTGCCAGCAGCCCCCAGCGGGGGGGGACAGATACGCAGTATTTT
CDR3 protein: CASSPQRGGTDTQYF
clone size: .
CDR3 length: 15
D gene: TRBD2
V gene: TRBV7-2
J gene: TRBJ2-3

CDR3 DNA: TGTGCCAGCAGCCAAGAGCCAGGGAGGGACACTGAAGCTTTCTTT
CDR3 protein: CASSQEPGRDTEAFF
clone size: .
CDR3 length: 15
D gene: .
V gene: TRBV3-1/TRBV3-2
J gene: TRBJ1-1

CDR3 DNA: TGTGCCAGCAGTCTTGACAGGGGGACAAGAGGGACCCAGTACTTC
CDR3 protein: CASSLDRGTRGTQYF
clone size: .
CDR3 length: 15
D gene: TRBD1
V gene: TRBV7-2
J gene: TRBJ2-5

CDR3 DNA: TGTGCCAGCAGCCCTCGGATGGCACAGGGGGTTTCACCCCTCCACTTT
CDR3 protein: CASSPRMAQGVSPLHF
clone size: few
CDR3 length: 16
D gene: TRBD1
V gene: TRBV3-1/TRBV3-2
J gene: TRBJ1-6

CDR3 DNA: TGTGCCAGGATTGACAGCTCTGGGGCCAACGTCCTGACTTTC
CDR3 protein: CARIDSSGANVLTF
clone size: few
CDR3 length: 14
D gene: .
V gene: TRBV27
J gene: TRBJ2-6

CDR3 DNA: TGTGCCAGCAGTTACCCCAGGGATCAGCCCCAGCATTTT
CDR3 protein: CASSYPRDQPQHF
clone size: few
CDR3 length: 13
D gene: .
V gene: TRBV6-5
J gene: TRBJ1-5

CDR3 DNA: TGTGCCAGCAGTTACTCGAGGACAGGGACCAATGAGCAGTTCTTC
CDR3 protein: CASSYSRTGTNEQFF
clone size: once
CDR3 length: 15
D gene: TRBD1
V gene: TRBV6-6
J gene: TRBJ2-1

CDR3 DNA: TGTGCCAGCAGCCAAACCGGGACTAGCGGGGGAAGAGATACGCAGTATTTT
CDR3 protein: CASSQTGTSGGRDTQYF
clone size: .
CDR3 length: 17
D gene: TRBD2
V gene: TRBV4-2
J gene: TRBJ2-3

CDR3 DNA: TGTGCCAGCAGCTTTCCAGGTGATAATTCACCCCTCCACTTT
CDR3 protein: CASSFPGDNSPLHF
clone size: .
CDR3 length: 14
D gene: .
V gene: TRBV7-6
J gene: TRBJ1-6

CDR3 DNA: TGTGCCAGCAGGGTAGACACAGATACGCAGTATTTT
CDR3 protein: CASRVDTDTQYF
clone size: .
CDR3 length: 12
D gene: .
V gene: TRBV2
J gene: TRBJ2-3

CDR3 DNA: TGTGCCAGTAGTACTAGACAGGGGGCATCGGATACGCAGTATTTT
CDR3 protein: CASSTRQGASDTQYF
clone size: .
CDR3 length: 15
D gene: TRBD1
V gene: TRBV19
J gene: TRBJ2-3

CDR3 DNA: TGTGCCAGCAGCTCTGGGGGCCGGCTACGAGCTAACTATGGCTACACCTTC
CDR3 protein: CASSSGGRLRANYGYTF
clone size: .
CDR3 length: 17
D gene: .
V gene: TRBV11-2
J gene: TRBJ1-2

CDR3 DNA: TGTGCCAGCAGCAAAACGGGGGGCGATGGCTACACCTTC
CDR3 protein: CASSKTGGDGYTF
clone size: .
CDR3 length: 13
D gene: .
V gene: TRBV6-5
J gene: TRBJ1-2

CDR3 DNA: TGTGCCAGCAGCTCCGGGACTAGCGATGTGCGGGAGCTGTTTTTT
CDR3 protein: CASSSGTSDVRELFF
clone size: .
CDR3 length: 15
D gene: TRBD2
V gene: TRBV11-3
J gene: TRBJ2-2

CDR3 DNA: TGCGCCAGCAGCCCAGGACAGGGGAGGACTGAAGCTTTCTTT
CDR3 protein: CASSPGQGRTEAFF
clone size: .
CDR3 length: 14
D gene: TRBD1
V gene: TRBV10-1
J gene: TRBJ1-1

CDR3 DNA: TGTGCCAGCAGTTTCGGAGCTGGGAACACTGAAGCTTTCTTT
CDR3 protein: CASSFGAGNTEAFF
clone size: .
CDR3 length: 14
D gene: .
V gene: TRBV27
J gene: TRBJ1-1

CDR3 DNA: TGTGCCAGCGCTCAAGAAGCTAGCGGGGGGTTTGAGACCCAGTACTTC
CDR3 protein: CASAQEASGGFETQYF
clone size: .
CDR3 length: 16
D gene: TRBD2
V gene: TRBV2
J gene: TRBJ2-5

CDR3 DNA: TGTGCCAGCAGCTTAGGGCGGGGGAAGGATACTGAAGCTTTCTTT
CDR3 protein: CASSLGRGKDTEAFF
clone size: .
CDR3 length: 15
D gene: .
V gene: TRBV11-2
J gene: TRBJ1-1

CDR3 DNA: TGTGCCAGCAGCCCAGAGGGGACAGGAAATCAGCCCCAGCATTTT
CDR3 protein: CASSPEGTGNQPQHF
clone size: few
CDR3 length: 15
D gene: TRBD1
V gene: TRBV16
J gene: TRBJ1-5

CDR3 DNA: TGTGCCAGCAGCGCCGACAGGGGGCCACGACGGACCGGGGAGCTGTTTTTT
CDR3 protein: CASSADRGPRRTGELFF
clone size: once
CDR3 length: 17
D gene: TRBD1
V gene: TRBV9
J gene: TRBJ2-2

CDR3 DNA: TGCGCCAGCAGGGTTAGCGGGGGGATCAACACCGGGGAGCTGTTTTTT
CDR3 protein: CASRVSGGINTGELFF
clone size: few
CDR3 length: 16
D gene: TRBD2
V gene: TRBV5-1
J gene: TRBJ2-2

CDR3 DNA: TGCGCCAGCAGCCAAGTAGGGACAGGGGGGTACACTGAAGCTTTCTTT
CDR3 protein: CASSQVGTGGYTEAFF
clone size: .
CDR3 length: 16
D gene: TRBD1
V gene: TRBV4-3
J gene: TRBJ1-1

CDR3 DNA: TGTGCCAGCAGCTTACGGAGGGCGGGGGGCAACACAGATACGCAGTATTTT
CDR3 protein: CASSLRRAGGNTDTQYF
clone size: .
CDR3 length: 17
D gene: TRBD2
V gene: TRBV11-2
J gene: TRBJ2-3